The 21 T cell receptor beta chains in this list originate from one sample, sequenced in a study of T cell repertoires in cytomegalovirus infection. One entry per CDR3 protein results from TCRdb running MiXCR on the reads. The table records approximately 140,000 distinct CDR3 sequences, roughly 8.2% of them present only once. Sequencing was carried out using PBMCs. These receptors originate from a human donor in good health (CMV status not recorded). Some clones in this sample may be carry-over from other donors' samples.

The V and J genes are TRBV29-1 and TRBJ2-7, with 8 bases aligning to TRBD2. The length of the CDR3 is 12 residues. Germline-derived CDR1 and CDR2 are SQVTM and ANQGSEA. The ends lost 0 bases at V and 9 bases at J; junction bases unmatched: 4. The CDR3 here is CSVEDLGGGQYF. The DNA for the CDR3 is TGCAGCGTTGAAGATCTCGGGGGGGGGCAGTACTTC.

This clonotype has only one observation. J is TRBJ2-7 and V is TRBV29-1; TRBD2 agrees at 12 bases. The CDR3 contains 13 residues. The V segment lost 7 bases and the J segment 2 bases; nucleotides outside the gene matches: 3. Germline CDR1 reads SQVTM; CDR2 reads ANQGSEA. CDR3 sequence reads: CSAGLAGPYEQYF. The CDR3 DNA sequence: TGCAGCGCAGGACTAGCGGGACCCTACGAGCAGTACTTC.

This clonotype has at least ten counts. For the CDR3, the DNA is TGTGCCAGCAGCTTAGTTCAGGGGGCTAATGAGCAGTTCTTC. Translating it yields CASSLVQGANEQFF. This chain links TRBV7-2 with TRBJ2-1; TRBD1 aligns across 8 bases. Germline loops: CDR1 SGHTA, CDR2 FQGNSA. The CDR3 covers 14 residues. The V segment lost 1 base and the J segment 7 bases; nucleotides outside the gene matches: 3.

The chain employs TRBV20-1 and TRBJ2-1; 10 nucleotides line up with TRBD2. V lost 1 base, J lost 5 bases, and 5 bases stayed unmatched. This CDR3 has 15 residues. Germline CDR1 and CDR2: DFQATT and SNEGSKA (reference sequence). The CDR3 spells CSARALAGDDNEQFF. The CDR3 DNA reads TGCAGTGCTAGAGCTCTAGCGGGGGACGACAATGAGCAGTTCTTC.

The table lists this clonotype with a few counts. V gene TRBV15 combines with J gene TRBJ2-1; 8 bases align to TRBD2. The ends lost 0 bases at V and 7 bases at J; junction bases unmatched: 14. The germline V gene encodes CDR1 LNHNV and CDR2 YYDKDF (reference sequence). The CDR3 extends over 18 amino acids. CDR3 sequence reads: CATSRDFIPGLVGNEQFF. Here the CDR3 DNA reads TGTGCCACCAGCAGAGATTTTATACCGGGACTAGTGGGGAATGAGCAGTTCTTC.

This clonotype was picked up one time. This sequence may be a read error, since a much larger clone differs from it by one base. This chain joins TRBV19 and TRBJ2-4; a possible D gene is TRBD2 (6 bases). V shed 5 bases and J shed 6 bases, with 11 bases lying between them. CDR3 length: 13 residues. CDR1 is LNHDA, CDR2 SQIVND, per germline (reference sequence). The CDR3 DNA follows: TGTGCCAGTAGTCGGGAGTTACTAAACATTCAGTACTTC. Its translation: CASSRELLNIQYF.

This clonotype was detected a few times. The rearrangement uses TRBV5-4 and TRBJ2-1, with a weak D call TRBD2 (6 bases). Trimming pared 4 bases from V and 5 bases from J, leaving 13 bases between. The CDR3 contains 14 residues. Per germline, CDR1 SGHNT and CDR2 YYREEE (reference sequence). CDR3 nucleotide sequence: TGTGCCAGCAGCCCCCGGGACTGGGACAATGAGCAGTTCTTC. It encodes CASSPRDWDNEQFF. Variable domain in full (rest from reference TRBV5-4 and TRBJ2-1): ETGVTQSPTHLIKTRGQQVTLRCSSQSGHNTVSWYQQALGQGPQFIFQYYREEENGRGNFPPRFSGLQFPNYSSELNVNALELDDSALYLCASSPRDWDNEQFFGPGTRLTVL.

In this sample, this clonotype turned up many times. The chain joins TRBV4-1 to TRBJ2-1, with D perhaps TRBD1 or TRBD2 (5 bases each). Germline CDR1 MGHRA, CDR2 YSYEKL. This CDR3 has 16 amino acids. Trimming shortened V by 4 bases and J by 2 bases, and 15 bases separated the two germline ends. CDR3 DNA: TGCGCCAGCAGCCGGGAGAGATCGGACACCTACAATGAGCAGTTCTTC. Translated, it gives CASSRERSDTYNEQFF.

This clonotype was seen many times. The CDR3: CASSFQGGYTF. DNA for the CDR3: TGTGCCAGCAGTTTTCAGGGTGGCTACACCTTC. The chain has TRBV28 and TRBJ1-2; the D gene is possibly TRBD1 (5 bases). Deletions cut 3 bases from V and 7 bases from J, with 6 bases between. The CDR3 sequence is 11 residues long. Germline V lookup: CDR1 MDHEN, CDR2 SYDVKM.

A remark on this clonotype: The junction departs from the called germline gene at one end, perhaps through a read error. The V gene is TRBV7-2, the J gene TRBJ2-1; D not certain. The CDR3 has 13 amino acids. The germline V gene encodes CDR1 SGHTA and CDR2 FQGNSA. The CDR3 loop reads CASSLAKTKEQFF. CDR3 in DNA: TGTGCCAGCAGCTTAGCCAAGACCAAGGAGCAGTTTTTC. Drawing the rest from reference TRBV7-2 and TRBJ2-1, the complete variable domain is GAGVSQSPSNKVTEKGKDVELRCDPISGHTALYWYRQSLGQGLEFLIYFQGNSAPDKSGLPSDRFSAERTGGSVSTLTIQRTQQEDSAVYLCASSLAKTKEQFFGPGTRLTVL.

This clonotype was picked up a small number of times. Since a much larger clone is just one base distant, this may be a read error. This sequence joins TRBV7-9 and TRBJ1-1; the D is unclear. Germline-derived CDR1 and CDR2 are SEHNR and FQNEAQ (reference sequence). V was clipped by 7 bases and J by 1 base, with 13 bases between them. The CDR3 length is 14 residues. CDR3 nucleotide sequence: TGTGCCAGCAACCTAGGACCCCCGAACACTGAAGCTTTCTTT. Translation gives CASNLGPPNTEAFF.

The table lists this clonotype with many counts. CDR3 loop: CASSHGQGEETQYF. CDR3 nucleotide sequence: TGTGCCAGCAGCCATGGACAGGGGGAAGAGACCCAGTACTTC. The chain employs TRBV5-6 and TRBJ2-5, with 10 bases aligning to TRBD1. The CDR3 totals 14 residues. Germline trimming cut 4 bases from V and 3 bases from J; bases unmatched to any gene: 3. Germline V gives CDR1 SGHDT, CDR2 YYEEEE.

This clonotype was counted at least ten times. V gene TRBV5-1 combines with J gene TRBJ2-1, with TRBD2 matching 8 bases. CDR3 length: 14 amino acids. Looked up from germline, CDR1 is SGHRS and CDR2 is YFSETQ. The V gene end was trimmed by 3 bases and the J gene end by 8 bases; junction bases not matched to a gene: 7. The CDR3 region is CASSWTSPDYEQFF. The DNA for the CDR3 is TGCGCCAGCAGCTGGACTAGCCCCGACTATGAGCAGTTCTTC.

V gene TRBV7-2 combines with J gene TRBJ1-1, with D possibly matching TRBD1 (5 bases). Trimming took off 1 base at V and 1 base at J, with 16 bases between the two ends. Germline V CDR1 and CDR2: SGHTA, FQGNSA. CDR3 length equals 17 residues. The CDR3 loop reads CASSLGVGFGANTEAFF. DNA of the CDR3: TGTGCCAGCAGCTTAGGAGTTGGGTTCGGGGCGAACACTGAAGCTTTCTTT.

There are many counts of this clonotype. This chain links TRBV2 with TRBJ1-5, with D uncertain. Trimming pared 6 bases from V and 5 bases from J, leaving 14 bases between. Germline CDR1 reads SNHLY; CDR2 reads FYNNEI. The CDR3 is 14 amino acids. CDR3 sequence reads: CASSRTFLDQPQHF. The CDR3 DNA follows: TGTGCCAGCAGCAGGACTTTTTTGGATCAGCCCCAGCATTTT.

This clonotype showed up many times. The CDR3 protein is CASSITGTQNQPQHF. CDR3 DNA sequence: TGTGCCAGCAGCATTACCGGGACCCAGAATCAGCCCCAGCATTTT. V usage is TRBV7-2 and J usage is TRBJ1-5; D might be TRBD1 (5 bases). V was trimmed by 5 bases and J by 4 bases, leaving 15 bases between them. The CDR3 has 15 residues. Germline V gene data show CDR1 as SGHTA and CDR2 as FQGNSA. The full variable domain, rest sourced from reference TRBV7-2 and TRBJ1-5, is GAGVSQSPSNKVTEKGKDVELRCDPISGHTALYWYRQSLGQGLEFLIYFQGNSAPDKSGLPSDRFSAERTGGSVSTLTIQRTQQEDSAVYLCASSITGTQNQPQHFGDGTRLSIL.

At least ten counts were recorded for this clonotype. V and J are TRBV7-2 and TRBJ1-5; 7 nucleotides line up with TRBD1. Germline CDR1 and CDR2: SGHTA and FQGNSA. The CDR3 runs 15 residues. After removal of 4 bases from V and 3 bases from J, the junction contained 6 bases not matched to a gene. CDR3: CASSSGTAFNQPQHF. CDR3 nucleotides: TGTGCCAGCAGCTCCGGGACAGCCTTCAATCAGCCCCAGCATTTT. The whole variable domain, filled in from reference TRBV7-2 and TRBJ1-5, reads GAGVSQSPSNKVTEKGKDVELRCDPISGHTALYWYRQSLGQGLEFLIYFQGNSAPDKSGLPSDRFSAERTGGSVSTLTIQRTQQEDSAVYLCASSSGTAFNQPQHFGDGTRLSIL.

This chain links TRBV5-1 with TRBJ1-1; D gene unclear. Trimming pared 0 bases from V and 4 bases from J, leaving 7 bases between. The CDR3 is 13 residues long. Per germline, CDR1 SGHRS and CDR2 YFSETQ. For the CDR3, the DNA is TGCGCCAGCAGCTTGGATACTTGCACTGAAGCTTTCTTT. Its translation: CASSLDTCTEAFF.

The sample holds many counts of this clonotype. The rearrangement links TRBV15 to TRBJ2-4, with 10 bases lining up with TRBD2. The V gene end was trimmed by 2 bases and the J gene end by 0 bases; junction bases not matched to a gene: 4. The CDR3 is 17 residues long. Germline assignment: CDR1 LNHNV and CDR2 YYDKDF (reference sequence). The CDR3 sequence: CATSRLAGVIAKNIQYF. For the CDR3, the DNA is TGTGCCACCAGCAGACTAGCGGGAGTGATAGCCAAAAACATTCAGTACTTC.

The rearrangement uses TRBV12-3 or TRBV12-4 and TRBJ1-5, with a weak D call TRBD1 (5 bases). Trimming cost V 6 bases and J 0 bases, with 21 bases left between them. The CDR3 totals 18 residues. CDR3 region: CASSHRTTGGLSNQPQHF. The CDR3 DNA reads TGTGCCAGCAGCCACCGAACCACTGGGGGACTTAGCAATCAGCCCCAGCATTTT.

This clonotype was counted ten times or more. A read error may produce the germline difference seen at one junction end. The genes are TRBV4-1 and TRBJ1-2; TRBD1 might be the D (5 bases). The germline V gene encodes CDR1 MGHRA and CDR2 YSYEKL. The CDR3 loop spans 15 amino acids. The CDR3 is CASSRTGDSNYGYTF. The CDR3 DNA reads TGTGCCAGCAGCCGCACGGGGGACTCCAACTATGGCTACACCTTC.